This T cell receptor (beta chain) was recovered during a study of blood T cell repertoires in COVID-19. At the level of the study: Spain, Italy and the United States supplied samples that represented acute and convalescent COVID-19.

Data came from immunoSEQ multiplex PCR; TCRdb stores just in-frame clones and leaves some out. The sample lists more than 120,000 clones, more than 75% occurring once. Source material: peripheral blood. This TCR derives from a human donor in a cohort sampled during active COVID-19.

CDR3 DNA sequence: TGTGCCAGCAGCTCTCCGGGACAGGGGGGTGCCGGGGAGCTGTTTTTT. It yields the protein CASSSPGQGGAGELFF. The gene calls are TRBV5-5 and TRBJ2-2, with 11 bases lining up with TRBD1. This CDR3 contains 16 residues. The germline V gene encodes CDR1 SGHKS and CDR2 YYEKEE (reference sequence). Losses at the gene ends were 3 bases for V and 6 bases for J; bases not matched to a gene: 7.